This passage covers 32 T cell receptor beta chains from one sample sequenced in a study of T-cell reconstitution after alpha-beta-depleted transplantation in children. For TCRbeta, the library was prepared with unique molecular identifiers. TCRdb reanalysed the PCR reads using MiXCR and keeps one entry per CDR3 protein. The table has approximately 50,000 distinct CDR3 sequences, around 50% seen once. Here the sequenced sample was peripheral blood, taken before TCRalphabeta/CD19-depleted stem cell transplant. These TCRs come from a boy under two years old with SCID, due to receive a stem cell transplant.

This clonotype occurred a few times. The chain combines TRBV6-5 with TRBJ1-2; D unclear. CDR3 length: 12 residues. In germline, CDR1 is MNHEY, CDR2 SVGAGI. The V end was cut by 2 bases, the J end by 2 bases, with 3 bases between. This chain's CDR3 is CASSYDNYGYTF. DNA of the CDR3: TGTGCCAGCAGTTACGACAACTATGGCTACACCTTC.

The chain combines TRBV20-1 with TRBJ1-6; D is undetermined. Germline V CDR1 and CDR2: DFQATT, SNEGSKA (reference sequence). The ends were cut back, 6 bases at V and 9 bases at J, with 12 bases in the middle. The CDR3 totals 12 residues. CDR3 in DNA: TGCAGTGCCTCGTCCGGCTCTTCACCCCTCCACTTT. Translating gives CSASSGSSPLHF.

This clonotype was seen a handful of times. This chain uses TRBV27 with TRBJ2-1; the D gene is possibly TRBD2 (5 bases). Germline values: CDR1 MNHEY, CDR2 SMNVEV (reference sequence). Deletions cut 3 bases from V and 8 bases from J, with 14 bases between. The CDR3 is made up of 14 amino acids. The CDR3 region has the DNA TGTGCCAGCAGTTTCCTTTCCCAGGAGGATGAGCAGTTCTTC. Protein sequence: CASSFLSQEDEQFF.

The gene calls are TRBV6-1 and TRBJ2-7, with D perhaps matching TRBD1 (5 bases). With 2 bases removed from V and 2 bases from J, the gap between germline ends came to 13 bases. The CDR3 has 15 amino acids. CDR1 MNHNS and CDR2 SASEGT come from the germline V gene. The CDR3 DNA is TGTGCCAGCAGTGAAATGGCAGGGCAAACCTACGAGCAGTACTTC. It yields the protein CASSEMAGQTYEQYF.

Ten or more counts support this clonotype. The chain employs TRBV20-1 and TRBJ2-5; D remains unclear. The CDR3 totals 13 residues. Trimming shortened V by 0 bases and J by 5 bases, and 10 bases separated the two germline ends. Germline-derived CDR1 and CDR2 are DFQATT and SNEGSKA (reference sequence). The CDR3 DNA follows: TGCAGTGCTAGAGATGGGGTACGGGAGACCCAGTACTTC. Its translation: CSARDGVRETQYF.

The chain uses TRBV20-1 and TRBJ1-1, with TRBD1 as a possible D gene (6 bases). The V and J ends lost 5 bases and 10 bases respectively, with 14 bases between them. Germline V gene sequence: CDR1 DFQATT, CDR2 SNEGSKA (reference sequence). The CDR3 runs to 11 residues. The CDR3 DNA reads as TGCAGTGCTCGATACAGGGTGTTAGCTTTCTTT. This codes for CSARYRVLAFF.

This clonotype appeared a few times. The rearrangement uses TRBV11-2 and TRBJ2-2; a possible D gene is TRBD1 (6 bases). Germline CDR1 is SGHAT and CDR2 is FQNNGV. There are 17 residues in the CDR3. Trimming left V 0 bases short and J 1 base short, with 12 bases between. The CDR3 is CASSLEGALENTGELFF. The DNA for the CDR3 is TGTGCCAGCAGCTTAGAGGGGGCACTAGAGAACACCGGGGAGCTGTTTTTT.

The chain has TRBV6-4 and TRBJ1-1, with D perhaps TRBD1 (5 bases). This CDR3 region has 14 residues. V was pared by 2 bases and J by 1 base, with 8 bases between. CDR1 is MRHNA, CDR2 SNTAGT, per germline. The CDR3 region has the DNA TGTGCCAGCAGTGACGGGGACGGGAACACTGAAGCTTTCTTT. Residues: CASSDGDGNTEAFF.

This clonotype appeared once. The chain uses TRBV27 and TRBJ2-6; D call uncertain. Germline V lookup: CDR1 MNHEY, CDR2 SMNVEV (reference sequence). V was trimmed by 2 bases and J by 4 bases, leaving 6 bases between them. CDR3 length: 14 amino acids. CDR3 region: CASSLGVGANVLTF. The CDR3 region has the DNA TGTGCCAGCAGTTTAGGGGTGGGGGCCAACGTCCTGACTTTC. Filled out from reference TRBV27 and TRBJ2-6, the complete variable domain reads EAQVTQNPRYLITVTGKKLTVTCSQNMNHEYMSWYRQDPGLGLRQIYYSMNVEVTDKGDVPEGYKVSRKEKRNFPLILESPSPNQTSLYFCASSLGVGANVLTFGAGSRLTVL.

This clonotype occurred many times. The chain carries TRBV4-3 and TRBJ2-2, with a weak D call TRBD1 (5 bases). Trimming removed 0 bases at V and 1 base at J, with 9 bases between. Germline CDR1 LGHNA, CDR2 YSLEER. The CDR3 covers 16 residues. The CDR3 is CASSQDTQENTGELFF. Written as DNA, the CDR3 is TGCGCCAGCAGCCAAGATACACAGGAGAACACCGGGGAGCTGTTTTTT.

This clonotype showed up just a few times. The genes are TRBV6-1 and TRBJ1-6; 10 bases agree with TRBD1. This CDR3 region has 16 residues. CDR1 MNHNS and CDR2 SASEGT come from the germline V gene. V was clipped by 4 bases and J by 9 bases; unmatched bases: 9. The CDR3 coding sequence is TGTGCCAGCAGTGTTCATCTGACAGGGGGCATTTCACCCCTCCACTTT. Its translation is CASSVHLTGGISPLHF.

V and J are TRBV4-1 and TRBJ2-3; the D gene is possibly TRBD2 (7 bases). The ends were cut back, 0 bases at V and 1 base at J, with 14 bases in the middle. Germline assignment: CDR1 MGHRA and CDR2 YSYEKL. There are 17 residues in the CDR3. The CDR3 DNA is TGCGCCAGCAGCCAAGATACGCGGGGGCTTCGCACAGATACGCAGTATTTT. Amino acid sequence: CASSQDTRGLRTDTQYF.

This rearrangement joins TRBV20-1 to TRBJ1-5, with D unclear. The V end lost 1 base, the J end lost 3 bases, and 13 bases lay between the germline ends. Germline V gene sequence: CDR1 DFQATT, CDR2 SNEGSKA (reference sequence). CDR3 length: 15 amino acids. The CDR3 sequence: CSARGQVSYNQPQHF. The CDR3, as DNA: TGCAGTGCTAGAGGGCAGGTGTCGTACAATCAGCCCCAGCATTTT.

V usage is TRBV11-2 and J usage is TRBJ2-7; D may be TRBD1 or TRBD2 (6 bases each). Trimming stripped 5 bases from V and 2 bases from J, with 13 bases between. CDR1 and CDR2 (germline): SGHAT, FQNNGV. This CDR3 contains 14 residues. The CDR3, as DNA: TGTGCCAGCAGCCCTAGGGGGGTGACCTACGAGCAGTACTTC. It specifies CASSPRGVTYEQYF.

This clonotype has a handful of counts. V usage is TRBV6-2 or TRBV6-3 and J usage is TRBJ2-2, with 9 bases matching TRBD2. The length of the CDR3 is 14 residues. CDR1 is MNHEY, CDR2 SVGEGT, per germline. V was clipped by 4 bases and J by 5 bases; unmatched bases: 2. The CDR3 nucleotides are TGTGCCAGCAGTTTCACTAGCGGGACCGGGGAGCTGTTTTTT. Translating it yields CASSFTSGTGELFF.

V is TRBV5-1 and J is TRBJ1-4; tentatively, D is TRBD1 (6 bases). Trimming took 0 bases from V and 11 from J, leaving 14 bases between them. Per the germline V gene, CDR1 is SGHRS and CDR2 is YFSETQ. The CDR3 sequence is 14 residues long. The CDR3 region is CASSLGPKGEKLFF. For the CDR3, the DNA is TGCGCCAGCAGCTTGGGACCAAAGGGGGAGAAACTGTTTTTT. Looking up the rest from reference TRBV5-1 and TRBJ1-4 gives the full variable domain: KAGVTQTPRYLIKTRGQQVTLSCSPISGHRSVSWYQQTPGQGLQFLFEYFSETQRNKGNFPGRFSGRQFSNSRSEMNVSTLELGDSALYLCASSLGPKGEKLFFGSGTQLSVL.

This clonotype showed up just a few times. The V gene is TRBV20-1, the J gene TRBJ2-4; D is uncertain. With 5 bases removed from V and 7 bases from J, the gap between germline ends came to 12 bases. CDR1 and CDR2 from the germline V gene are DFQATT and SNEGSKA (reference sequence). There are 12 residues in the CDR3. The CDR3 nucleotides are TGCAGTGCTCTGTCCGGTGGGAACATTCAGTACTTC. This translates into CSALSGGNIQYF.

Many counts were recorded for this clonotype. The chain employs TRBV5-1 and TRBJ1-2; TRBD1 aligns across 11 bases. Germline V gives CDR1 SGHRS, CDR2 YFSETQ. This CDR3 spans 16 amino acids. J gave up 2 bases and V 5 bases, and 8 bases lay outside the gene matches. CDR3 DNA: TGCGCCAGCAGGCAAGGACAGGGGGCCGCCAACTATGGCTACACCTTC. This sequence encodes CASRQGQGAANYGYTF.

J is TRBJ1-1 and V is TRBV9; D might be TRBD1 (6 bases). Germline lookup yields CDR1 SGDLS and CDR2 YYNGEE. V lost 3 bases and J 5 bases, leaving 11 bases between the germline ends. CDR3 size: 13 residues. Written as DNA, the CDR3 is TGTGCCAGCAGCGAACAGGGCCGAACTGAAGCTTTCTTT. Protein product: CASSEQGRTEAFF.

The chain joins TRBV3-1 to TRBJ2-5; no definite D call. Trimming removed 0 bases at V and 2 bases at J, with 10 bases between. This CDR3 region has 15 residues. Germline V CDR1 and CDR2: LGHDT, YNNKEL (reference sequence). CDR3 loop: CASSQDPRGQETQYF. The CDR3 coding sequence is TGTGCCAGCAGCCAAGATCCCCGAGGACAAGAGACCCAGTACTTC.

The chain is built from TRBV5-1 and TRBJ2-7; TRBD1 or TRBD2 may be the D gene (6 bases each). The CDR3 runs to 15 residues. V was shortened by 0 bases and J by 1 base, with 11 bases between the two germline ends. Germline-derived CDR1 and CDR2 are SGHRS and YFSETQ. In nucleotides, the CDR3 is TGCGCCAGCAGCTTGGATGGGGGGCGGTCCTACGAGCAGTACTTC. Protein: CASSLDGGRSYEQYF.

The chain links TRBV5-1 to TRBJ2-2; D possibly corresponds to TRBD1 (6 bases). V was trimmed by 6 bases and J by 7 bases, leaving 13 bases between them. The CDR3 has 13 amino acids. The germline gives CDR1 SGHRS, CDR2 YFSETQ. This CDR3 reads CASKQGESGELFF. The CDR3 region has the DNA TGCGCCAGCAAACAGGGTGAGAGCGGGGAGCTGTTTTTT.

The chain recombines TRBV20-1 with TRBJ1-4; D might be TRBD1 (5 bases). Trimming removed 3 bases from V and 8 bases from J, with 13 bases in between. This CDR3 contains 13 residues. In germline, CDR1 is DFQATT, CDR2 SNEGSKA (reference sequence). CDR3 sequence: CSASGGNGEKLFF. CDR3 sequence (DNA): TGCAGTGCTAGTGGGGGGAATGGGGAAAAACTGTTTTTT.

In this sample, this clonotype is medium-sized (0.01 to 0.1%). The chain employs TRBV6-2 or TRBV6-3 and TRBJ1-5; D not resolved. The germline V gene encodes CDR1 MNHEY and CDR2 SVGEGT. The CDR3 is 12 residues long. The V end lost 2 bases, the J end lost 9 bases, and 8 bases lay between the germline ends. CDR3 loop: CASSYHLGPQHF. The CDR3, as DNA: TGTGCCAGCAGTTACCACCTGGGGCCCCAGCATTTT.

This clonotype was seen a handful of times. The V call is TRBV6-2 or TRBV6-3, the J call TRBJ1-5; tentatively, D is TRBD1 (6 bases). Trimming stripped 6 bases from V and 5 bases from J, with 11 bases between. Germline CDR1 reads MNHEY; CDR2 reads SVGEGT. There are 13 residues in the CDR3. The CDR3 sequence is CASSPGAYQPQHF. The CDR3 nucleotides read TGTGCCAGCAGCCCGGGGGCTTATCAGCCCCAGCATTTT.

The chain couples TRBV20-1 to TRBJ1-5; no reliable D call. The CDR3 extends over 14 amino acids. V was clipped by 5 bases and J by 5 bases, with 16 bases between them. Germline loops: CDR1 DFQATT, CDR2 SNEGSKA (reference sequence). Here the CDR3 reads CSALDPLSYQPQHF. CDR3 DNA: TGCAGTGCTCTCGACCCACTGTCCTATCAGCCCCAGCATTTT.

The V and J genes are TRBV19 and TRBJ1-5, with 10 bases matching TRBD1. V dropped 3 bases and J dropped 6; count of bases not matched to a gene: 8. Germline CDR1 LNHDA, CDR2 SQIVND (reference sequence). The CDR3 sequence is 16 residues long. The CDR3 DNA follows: TGTGCCAGTAGTATCGGTGGGGGACAGGGGAGTCAGCCCCAGCATTTT. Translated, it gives CASSIGGGQGSQPQHF.

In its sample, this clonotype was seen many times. CDR3 in amino acids: CASSLGTLEAFF. The CDR3 nucleotides read TGTGCCAGCAGCTTAGGGACTCTGGAAGCTTTCTTT. This chain links TRBV13 with TRBJ1-1; no clear D. V was cut by 0 bases and J by 8 bases, with 7 bases left in between. The CDR3 totals 12 residues. Germline V lookup: CDR1 PRHDT, CDR2 FYEKMQ (reference sequence).

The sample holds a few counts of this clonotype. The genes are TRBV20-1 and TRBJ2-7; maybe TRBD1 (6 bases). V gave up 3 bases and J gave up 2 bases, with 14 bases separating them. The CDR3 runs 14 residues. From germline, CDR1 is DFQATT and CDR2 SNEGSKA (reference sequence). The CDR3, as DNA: TGCAGTGCTAGTCTAGGGACAATCCCCTACGAGCAGTACTTC. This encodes CSASLGTIPYEQYF.

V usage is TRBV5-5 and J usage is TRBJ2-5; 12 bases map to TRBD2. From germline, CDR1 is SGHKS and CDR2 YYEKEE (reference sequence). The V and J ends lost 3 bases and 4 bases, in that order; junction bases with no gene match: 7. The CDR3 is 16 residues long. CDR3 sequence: CASSSPSGGAGETQYF. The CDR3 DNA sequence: TGTGCCAGCAGCTCACCTAGCGGGGGGGCAGGAGAGACCCAGTACTTC.

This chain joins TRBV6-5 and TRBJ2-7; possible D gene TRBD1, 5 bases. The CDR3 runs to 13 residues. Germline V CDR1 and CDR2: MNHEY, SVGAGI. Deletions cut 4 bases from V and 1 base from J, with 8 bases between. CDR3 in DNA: TGTGCCAGCAGTTGGACATTTTCCTACGAGCAGTACTTC. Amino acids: CASSWTFSYEQYF.

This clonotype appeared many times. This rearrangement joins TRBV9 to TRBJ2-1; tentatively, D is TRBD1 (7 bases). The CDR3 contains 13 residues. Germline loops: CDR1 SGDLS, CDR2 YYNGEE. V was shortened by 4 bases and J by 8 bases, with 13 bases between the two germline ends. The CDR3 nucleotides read TGTGCCAGCAGCCAGGGGGGAGAGGATGAGCAGTTCTTC. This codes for CASSQGGEDEQFF.